Listed below are T cell receptor beta chains from one sample, sequenced in a study of blood T cell repertoires in COVID-19. The table came from immunoSEQ multiplex PCR; TCRdb's copy has only in-frame clones and leaves some out. The sample has 380,000 or so clones, 89% seen once. Sample: peripheral blood. The receptors derive from a man aged 35 to 55 with acute or convalescent COVID-19. CDR3s include the opening cysteine and the closing phenylalanine or tryptophan. A D gene is named only where the DNA matches it firmly. For some rows the clone size is stated as once, few or many, or as a class when expanded; others skip it.

cdr3_aa: CSARDREEAFF; cdr3_nt: TGCAGTGCTAGGGACAGGGAAGAAGCTTTCTTT; j_call: TRBJ1-1; v_call: TRBV20-1; clone_size: .; d_call: TRBD1
cdr3_aa: CASTSSGGEQYF; cdr3_nt: TGTGCCAGCACCTCTTCGGGGGGCGAGCAGTACTTC; j_call: TRBJ2-7; v_call: TRBV12-3/TRBV12-4; clone_size: .; d_call: TRBD2
cdr3_aa: CASTRDRNTGELFF; cdr3_nt: TGTGCCAGCACCCGGGACAGGAACACCGGGGAGCTGTTTTTT; j_call: TRBJ2-2; v_call: TRBV2; clone_size: .; d_call: TRBD1
cdr3_aa: CATSRDREGGVFSSYNEQFF; cdr3_nt: TGTGCCACCAGCAGAGATCGGGAGGGGGGCGTATTCAGCTCCTACAATGAGCAGTTCTTC; j_call: TRBJ2-1; v_call: TRBV15; clone_size: .; d_call: TRBD2
cdr3_aa: CASLASGNTGELFF; cdr3_nt: TGTGCCAGCCTCGCTAGCGGTAACACCGGGGAGCTGTTTTTT; j_call: TRBJ2-2; v_call: TRBV2; clone_size: .; d_call: TRBD2
cdr3_aa: CASSLGKRRGNEQFF; cdr3_nt: TGTGCCAGCAGCTTAGGTAAACGCAGGGGGAATGAGCAGTTCTTC; j_call: TRBJ2-1; v_call: TRBV13; clone_size: .; d_call: TRBD1
cdr3_aa: CASSSLGQGAYQPQHF; cdr3_nt: TGTGCCAGCAGTTCCCTGGGACAGGGGGCCTATCAGCCCCAGCATTTT; j_call: TRBJ1-5; v_call: TRBV27; clone_size: .; d_call: TRBD1
cdr3_aa: CASSPGAGEAFF; cdr3_nt: TGTGCCAGCAGCCCGGGTGCGGGGGAAGCTTTCTTT; j_call: TRBJ1-1; v_call: TRBV5-6; clone_size: .; d_call: .
cdr3_aa: CASSLRSDRYTQYF; cdr3_nt: TGTGCCAGCAGCTTAAGGTCGGACAGGTATACGCAGTATTTT; j_call: TRBJ2-3; v_call: TRBV11-2; clone_size: .; d_call: TRBD1
cdr3_aa: CASNEAFF; cdr3_nt: TGTGCCTCAAATGAAGCTTTCTTT; j_call: TRBJ1-1; v_call: TRBV30; clone_size: .; d_call: .
cdr3_aa: CSVERTALKSPLHF; cdr3_nt: TGCAGCGTTGAAAGGACAGCCCTAAAGTCACCCCTCCACTTT; j_call: TRBJ1-6; v_call: TRBV29-1; clone_size: .; d_call: .
cdr3_aa: CSASPNEQFF; cdr3_nt: TGCAGTGCTAGTCCGAATGAGCAGTTCTTC; j_call: TRBJ2-1; v_call: TRBV20-1; clone_size: .; d_call: .
cdr3_aa: CASSQGDNYGYTF; cdr3_nt: TGTGCCAGCAGTCAAGGGGATAACTATGGCTACACCTTC; j_call: TRBJ1-2; v_call: TRBV9; clone_size: .; d_call: .
cdr3_aa: CASSQKSSGNTIYF; cdr3_nt: TGTGCCAGCAGCCAAAAGAGCTCTGGAAACACCATATATTTT; j_call: TRBJ1-3; v_call: TRBV27; clone_size: few; d_call: .
cdr3_aa: CASTWGGLGNTIYF; cdr3_nt: TGTGCCAGCACCTGGGGGGGGCTGGGAAACACCATATATTTT; j_call: TRBJ1-3; v_call: TRBV6-6; clone_size: .; d_call: .
cdr3_aa: CASSASGRGNIQYF; cdr3_nt: TGTGCCAGCAGCGCTTCAGGGAGGGGGAACATTCAGTACTTC; j_call: TRBJ2-4; v_call: TRBV9; clone_size: .; d_call: .
cdr3_aa: CASSQTGTGAYEQYF; cdr3_nt: TGTGCCAGCAGCCAAACCGGGACAGGGGCCTACGAGCAGTACTTC; j_call: TRBJ2-7; v_call: TRBV3-1/TRBV3-2; clone_size: .; d_call: TRBD1
cdr3_aa: CSVEVRIEQATRKTQYF; cdr3_nt: TGCAGCGTTGAAGTTAGGATAGAACAGGCGACCCGAAAGACCCAGTACTTC; j_call: TRBJ2-5; v_call: TRBV29-1; clone_size: few; d_call: .
cdr3_aa: CASSQNLGTGGLISYEQYF; cdr3_nt: TGTGCCAGCAGCCAAAACCTTGGGACAGGGGGCCTAATTAGCTACGAGCAGTACTTC; j_call: TRBJ2-7; v_call: TRBV14; clone_size: few; d_call: TRBD1
cdr3_aa: CSPWGGETQYF; cdr3_nt: TGCAGTCCCTGGGGGGGGGAGACCCAGTACTTC; j_call: TRBJ2-5; v_call: TRBV20-1; clone_size: .; d_call: TRBD2
cdr3_aa: CASGTANTGELFF; cdr3_nt: TGCGCCAGCGGGACTGCGAACACCGGGGAGCTGTTTTTT; j_call: TRBJ2-2; v_call: TRBV5-1; clone_size: .; d_call: .
cdr3_aa: CASNLRGVDNEQFF; cdr3_nt: TGTGCCAGCAACCTCCGAGGAGTGGACAATGAGCAGTTCTTC; j_call: TRBJ2-1; v_call: TRBV7-2; clone_size: .; d_call: .
cdr3_aa: CASSPIGGRMNTEAFF; cdr3_nt: TGTGCCAGCAGCCCGATTGGGGGCAGGATGAACACTGAAGCTTTCTTT; j_call: TRBJ1-1; v_call: TRBV14; clone_size: .; d_call: .
cdr3_aa: CASSQGSGGVNIQYF; cdr3_nt: TGTGCCAGCAGCCAAGGTTCAGGGGGCGTGAACATTCAGTACTTC; j_call: TRBJ2-4; v_call: TRBV4-2; clone_size: .; d_call: TRBD1
cdr3_aa: CASSFNPTGELFF; cdr3_nt: TGCGCCAGCAGCTTTAATCCCACCGGGGAGCTGTTTTTT; j_call: TRBJ2-2; v_call: TRBV5-1; clone_size: .; d_call: .
cdr3_aa: CASSRTYQTATAYEQYF; cdr3_nt: TGTGCCAGCAGTCGAACCTATCAGACAGCGACGGCCTACGAGCAGTACTTC; j_call: TRBJ2-7; v_call: TRBV28; clone_size: .; d_call: .
cdr3_aa: CASSPTGLDNSPLHF; cdr3_nt: TGTGCCAGCAGCCCTACAGGGTTAGATAATTCACCCCTCCACTTT; j_call: TRBJ1-6; v_call: TRBV11-2; clone_size: .; d_call: .
cdr3_aa: CASSQEGSGHSSEQYF; cdr3_nt: TGTGCCAGCAGCCAAGAAGGATCGGGACACTCGTCCGAGCAGTACTTC; j_call: TRBJ2-7; v_call: TRBV3-1/TRBV3-2; clone_size: .; d_call: .
cdr3_aa: CASSPRQTGELFF; cdr3_nt: TGTGCCAGCAGCCCTAGACAGACCGGGGAGCTGTTTTTT; j_call: TRBJ2-2; v_call: TRBV9; clone_size: .; d_call: .
cdr3_aa: CASSPQTSEETQYF; cdr3_nt: TGTGCCAGCAGCCCCCAAACTAGCGAAGAGACCCAGTACTTC; j_call: TRBJ2-5; v_call: TRBV9; clone_size: .; d_call: TRBD2
cdr3_aa: CASSLAAQGNTGELFF; cdr3_nt: TGCGCCAGCAGCTTGGCCGCACAGGGTAACACCGGGGAGCTGTTTTTT; j_call: TRBJ2-2; v_call: TRBV5-1; clone_size: .; d_call: .
cdr3_aa: CASSLNTGELFF; cdr3_nt: TGTGCCAGCAGTTTAAACACCGGGGAGCTGTTTTTT; j_call: TRBJ2-2; v_call: TRBV6-5; clone_size: .; d_call: .
cdr3_aa: CASRDSFGGLAGGVGHEQFF; cdr3_nt: TGTGCCAGCAGGGACAGTTTTGGTGGACTAGCGGGAGGGGTTGGTCATGAGCAGTTCTTC; j_call: TRBJ2-1; v_call: TRBV2; clone_size: .; d_call: TRBD2
cdr3_aa: CASSVRTGLGEKLFF; cdr3_nt: TGTGCCAGCAGCGTACGGACAGGGCTCGGTGAAAAACTGTTTTTT; j_call: TRBJ1-4; v_call: TRBV7-9; clone_size: .; d_call: TRBD1
cdr3_aa: CASSFAGHTGELFF; cdr3_nt: TGTGCCAGCAGCTTCGCAGGGCACACCGGGGAGCTGTTTTTT; j_call: TRBJ2-2; v_call: TRBV7-2; clone_size: .; d_call: .
cdr3_aa: CASSMKRGGYEQYF; cdr3_nt: TGTGCCAGTAGTATGAAGCGGGGGGGCTACGAGCAGTACTTC; j_call: TRBJ2-7; v_call: TRBV19; clone_size: .; d_call: TRBD2
cdr3_aa: CASSSSPREDTF; cdr3_nt: TGTGCCAGCAGTTCTTCCCCCAGGGAAGACACCTTC; j_call: TRBJ1-2; v_call: TRBV5-5; clone_size: .; d_call: .
cdr3_aa: CASGQGINSPLHF; cdr3_nt: TGTGCCTCGGGGCAGGGGATAAATTCACCCCTCCACTTT; j_call: TRBJ1-6; v_call: TRBV30; clone_size: .; d_call: .
cdr3_aa: CASSGLAGWGETQYF; cdr3_nt: TGTGCCAGCAGTGGACTAGCGGGATGGGGAGAGACCCAGTACTTC; j_call: TRBJ2-5; v_call: TRBV2; clone_size: .; d_call: TRBD2
cdr3_aa: CASRMGQGECEHEQYF; cdr3_nt: TGTGCCAGCAGGATGGGGCAGGGGGAATGTGAACACGAGCAGTACTTC; j_call: TRBJ2-7; v_call: TRBV21-1; clone_size: .; d_call: .
cdr3_aa: CASSLGGQTSLEAFF; cdr3_nt: TGTGCCAGCAGCTTGGGGGGGCAGACTTCTCTTGAAGCTTTCTTT; j_call: TRBJ1-1; v_call: TRBV5-4; clone_size: few; d_call: .
cdr3_aa: CASSPRSRYQPQHF; cdr3_nt: TGTGCCAGTAGTCCCCGGTCGAGGTATCAGCCCCAGCATTTT; j_call: TRBJ1-5; v_call: TRBV19; clone_size: .; d_call: .
cdr3_aa: CASSPRESRAGLETQYF; cdr3_nt: TGTGCCAGCTCACCACGAGAGAGCCGAGCGGGTTTAGAGACCCAGTACTTC; j_call: TRBJ2-5; v_call: TRBV18; clone_size: .; d_call: .
cdr3_aa: CASSRDRNTEAFF; cdr3_nt: TGTGCCAGCAGTCGAGACAGGAACACTGAAGCTTTCTTT; j_call: TRBJ1-1; v_call: TRBV6-4; clone_size: .; d_call: .
cdr3_aa: CASSRPTRGNSPLHF; cdr3_nt: TGTGCCAGCAGCCGTCCGACACGGGGGAATTCACCCCTCCACTTT; j_call: TRBJ1-6; v_call: TRBV5-6; clone_size: .; d_call: .